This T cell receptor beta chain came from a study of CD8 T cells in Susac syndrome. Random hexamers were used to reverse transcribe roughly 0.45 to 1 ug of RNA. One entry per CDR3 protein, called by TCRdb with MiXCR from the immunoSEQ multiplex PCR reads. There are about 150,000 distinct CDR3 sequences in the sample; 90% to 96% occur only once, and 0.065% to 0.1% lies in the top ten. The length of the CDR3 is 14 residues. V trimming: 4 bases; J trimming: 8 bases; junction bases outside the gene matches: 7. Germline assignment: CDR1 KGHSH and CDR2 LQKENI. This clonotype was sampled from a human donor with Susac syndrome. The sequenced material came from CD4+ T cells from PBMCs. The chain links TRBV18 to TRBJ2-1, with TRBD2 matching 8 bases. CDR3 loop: CASSLGTSGYEQFF. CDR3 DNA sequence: TGTGCCAGCTCACTAGGGACTAGTGGCTATGAGCAGTTCTTC.